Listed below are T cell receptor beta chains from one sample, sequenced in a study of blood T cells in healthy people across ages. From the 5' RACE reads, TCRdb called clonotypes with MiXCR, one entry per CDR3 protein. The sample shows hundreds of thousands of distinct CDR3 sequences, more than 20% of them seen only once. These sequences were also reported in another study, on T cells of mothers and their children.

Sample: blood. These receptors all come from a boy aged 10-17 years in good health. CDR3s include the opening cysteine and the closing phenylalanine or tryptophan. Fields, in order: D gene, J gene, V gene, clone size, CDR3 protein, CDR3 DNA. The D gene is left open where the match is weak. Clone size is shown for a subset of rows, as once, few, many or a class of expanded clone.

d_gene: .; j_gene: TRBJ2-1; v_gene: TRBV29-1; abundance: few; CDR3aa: CSVPDGYNEQFF; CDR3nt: TGCAGCGTCCCGGACGGCTACAATGAGCAGTTCTTC
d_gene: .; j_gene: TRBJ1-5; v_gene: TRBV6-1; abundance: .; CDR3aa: CASSKVFHSNQPQHF; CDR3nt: TGTGCCAGCAGTAAAGTATTCCATAGCAATCAGCCCCAGCATTTT
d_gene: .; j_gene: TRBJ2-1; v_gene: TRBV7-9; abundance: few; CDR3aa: CASSSNLGYSYNEQFF; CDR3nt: TGTGCCAGCAGCTCCAACTTGGGCTACTCCTACAATGAGCAGTTCTTC
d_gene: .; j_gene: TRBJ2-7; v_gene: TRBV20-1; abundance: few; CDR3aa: CSASKPAGNSYEQYF; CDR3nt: TGCAGTGCTAGTAAGCCAGCGGGCAACTCCTACGAGCAGTACTTC
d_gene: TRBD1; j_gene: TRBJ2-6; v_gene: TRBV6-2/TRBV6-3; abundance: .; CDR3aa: CASRTGLAGANVLTF; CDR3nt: TGTGCCAGCAGGACAGGGCTGGCTGGGGCCAACGTCCTGACTTTC
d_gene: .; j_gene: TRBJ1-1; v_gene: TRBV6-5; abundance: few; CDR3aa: CASSYSGGPGTEAFF; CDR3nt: TGTGCCAGCAGCTACTCCGGGGGTCCAGGCACTGAAGCTTTCTTT
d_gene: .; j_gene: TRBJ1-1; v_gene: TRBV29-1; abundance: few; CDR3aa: CSSRMRVSDTEAFF; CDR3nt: TGCAGCTCTAGGATGAGGGTCTCGGACACTGAAGCTTTCTTT
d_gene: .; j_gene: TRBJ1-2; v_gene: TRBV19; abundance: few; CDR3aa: CASSSGGFSYTF; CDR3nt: TGTGCCAGTAGTTCCGGGGGTTTTAGCTACACCTTC
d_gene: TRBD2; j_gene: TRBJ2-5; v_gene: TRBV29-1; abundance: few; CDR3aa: CSVPRGRGVQETQYF; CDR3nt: TGCAGCGTGCCGAGAGGGCGGGGGGTCCAAGAGACCCAGTACTTC
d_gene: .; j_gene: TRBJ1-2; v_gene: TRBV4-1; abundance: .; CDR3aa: CASSQVAPGDYGYTF; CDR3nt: TGCGCCAGCAGCCAAGTAGCCCCAGGGGACTATGGCTACACCTTC
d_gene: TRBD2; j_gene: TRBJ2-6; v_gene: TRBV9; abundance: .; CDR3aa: CASSVEPSGLLGANVLTF; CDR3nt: TGTGCCAGCAGCGTAGAGCCTAGCGGCCTTCTTGGGGCCAACGTCCTGACTTTC
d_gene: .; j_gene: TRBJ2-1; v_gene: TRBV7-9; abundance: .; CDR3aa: CTSRDQGNEQLF; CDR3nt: TGTACCAGCAGGGACCAGGGGAATGAGCAGCTCTTC
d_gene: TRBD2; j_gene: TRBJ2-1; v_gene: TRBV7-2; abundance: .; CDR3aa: CASSPGGLAGGAEQFF; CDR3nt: TGTGCCAGCAGTCCCGGTGGACTAGCGGGGGGGGCTGAGCAGTTCTTC
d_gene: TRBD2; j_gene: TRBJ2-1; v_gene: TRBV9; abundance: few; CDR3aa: CASSVASGGIYNEQFF; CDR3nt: TGTGCCAGCAGCGTAGCGAGCGGGGGGATCTACAATGAGCAGTTCTTC
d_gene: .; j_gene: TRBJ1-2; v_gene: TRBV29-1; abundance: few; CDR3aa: CSAVDSFHGYTF; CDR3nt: TGCAGCGCTGTGGACAGTTTCCATGGCTACACCTTC
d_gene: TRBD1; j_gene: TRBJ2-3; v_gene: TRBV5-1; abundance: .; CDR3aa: CASSVSGTGISDTQYF; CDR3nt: TGCGCCAGCAGCGTGTCCGGGACAGGGATATCAGATACGCAGTATTTT
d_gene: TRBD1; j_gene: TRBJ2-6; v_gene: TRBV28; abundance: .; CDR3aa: CASSFLGTGSSGANVLTF; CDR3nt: TGTGCCAGCAGTTTTTTGGGGACAGGGAGCTCTGGGGCCAACGTCCTGACTTTC
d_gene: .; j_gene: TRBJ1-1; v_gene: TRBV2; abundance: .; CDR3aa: CASSRTPQNTEAFF; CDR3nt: TGTGCCAGCAGTCGGACACCCCAGAACACTGAAGCTTTCTTT
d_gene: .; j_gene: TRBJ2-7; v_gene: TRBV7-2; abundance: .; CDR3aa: CASSLAPGSHQF; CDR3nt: TGTGCCAGCAGCTTAGCCCCGGGGTCCCATCAATTC
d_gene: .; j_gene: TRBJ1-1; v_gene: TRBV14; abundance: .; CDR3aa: CASSQEGGARNTEAFF; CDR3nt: TGTGCCAGCAGCCAAGAGGGTGGGGCACGGAACACTGAAGCCTTCTTT
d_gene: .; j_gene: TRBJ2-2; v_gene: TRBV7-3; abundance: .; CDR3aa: CASSPLDSFTGELFF; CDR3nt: TGTGCCAGCAGCCCTTTGGACAGCTTCACCGGGGAGCTGTTTTTT
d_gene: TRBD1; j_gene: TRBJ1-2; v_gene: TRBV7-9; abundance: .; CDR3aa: CASSSGGLIYGYTF; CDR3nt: TGTGCCAGCAGCTCAGGGGGACTGATCTATGGCTACACCTTC
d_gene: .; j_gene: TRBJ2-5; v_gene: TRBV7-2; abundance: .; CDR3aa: CASSQRGETQYF; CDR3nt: TGTGCCAGCAGCCAAAGGGGGGAGACCCAGTACTTC